This is a list of T cell receptor beta chains from one sample in a study of cytomegalovirus exposure and HLA in healthy donors. Using immunoSEQ multiplex PCR, the repertoire was profiled, and TCRdb retains in-frame clones only, with some absent. The sample contains 150,000 to 200,000 clones, 86% of which appear only once. Sequencing was carried out using PBMCs. Every receptor here comes from a woman aged 18 to 35 in good health and CMV-seronegative. CDR3s include the opening cysteine and the closing phenylalanine or tryptophan. D genes are given only for firm matches. Rows give clone size only sometimes, using once, few, many, or a class for an expanded clone.

v_call,clone_size,j_call,d_call,cdr3_aa,cdr3_nt
TRBV7-2,-,TRBJ1-6,-,CASSHTGYGSPLHF,TGTGCCAGCAGCCATACAGGGTATGGTTCACCCCTCCACTTT
TRBV4-1,-,TRBJ2-7,TRBD2,CASSHGSLAGGPDYEQYF,TGCGCCAGCAGCCACGGGTCCCTTGCGGGAGGGCCTGACTACGAGCAGTACTTC
TRBV20-1,-,TRBJ2-3,-,CSEVAVDTQYF,TGCAGTGAGGTAGCGGTAGATACGCAGTATTTT
TRBV19,-,TRBJ2-7,TRBD1,CASRGTGGVEQYF,TGTGCCAGTAGAGGGACAGGGGGGGTCGAGCAGTACTTC
TRBV5-1,-,TRBJ2-3,-,CASRGVSDTQYF,TGCGCCAGCAGGGGCGTCTCTGATACGCAGTATTTT
TRBV28,-,TRBJ1-2,-,CATILDLAGGYTF,TGTGCCACCATACTGGATCTGGCGGGTGGCTACACCTTC
TRBV27,-,TRBJ1-1,TRBD1,CASRQGGNTEAFF,TGTGCCAGCAGACAGGGGGGGAACACTGAAGCTTTCTTT
TRBV6-5,-,TRBJ1-2,TRBD1,CASKLFQRGLYGYTF,TGTGCCAGCAAGCTCTTCCAGAGGGGGCTCTATGGCTACACCTTC
TRBV6-5,-,TRBJ2-7,-,CASSPPGPSYEQYF,TGTGCCAGCAGTCCCCCCGGTCCCTCCTACGAGCAGTACTTC
TRBV6-5,-,TRBJ2-3,TRBD2,CASSYSSGGPTDTQYF,TGTGCCAGCAGTTACTCTAGCGGGGGGCCCACAGATACGCAGTATTTT
TRBV19,-,TRBJ1-1,-,CASSIDMGGLYTEAFF,TGTGCCAGTAGTATAGATATGGGGGGGCTATACACTGAAGCTTTCTTT
TRBV2,few,TRBJ2-7,-,CASSEGGSGDF,TGTGCCAGCAGTGAAGGAGGGTCCGGGGACTTC
TRBV4-2,few,TRBJ2-7,TRBD1,CASSQETGTGGYEQYF,TGTGCCAGCAGCCAAGAAACTGGGACAGGGGGCTACGAGCAGTACTTC
TRBV27,-,TRBJ2-7,TRBD2,CASSLSSGSYEQYF,TGTGCCAGCAGTTTATCTAGCGGGAGTTACGAGCAGTACTTC
TRBV28,-,TRBJ1-5,-,CASNQGYQPQHF,TGTGCCAGCAACCAGGGGTACCAGCCCCAGCATTTT
TRBV7-9,-,TRBJ2-1,TRBD2,CASSLAHKRGIYNEQFF,TGTGCCAGCAGCTTAGCGCATAAGCGGGGGATATACAATGAGCAGTTCTTC
TRBV7-2,-,TRBJ1-1,TRBD1,CASSPLTGGGTEAFF,TGTGCCAGCAGCCCGCTCACAGGGGGGGGGACTGAAGCTTTCTTT